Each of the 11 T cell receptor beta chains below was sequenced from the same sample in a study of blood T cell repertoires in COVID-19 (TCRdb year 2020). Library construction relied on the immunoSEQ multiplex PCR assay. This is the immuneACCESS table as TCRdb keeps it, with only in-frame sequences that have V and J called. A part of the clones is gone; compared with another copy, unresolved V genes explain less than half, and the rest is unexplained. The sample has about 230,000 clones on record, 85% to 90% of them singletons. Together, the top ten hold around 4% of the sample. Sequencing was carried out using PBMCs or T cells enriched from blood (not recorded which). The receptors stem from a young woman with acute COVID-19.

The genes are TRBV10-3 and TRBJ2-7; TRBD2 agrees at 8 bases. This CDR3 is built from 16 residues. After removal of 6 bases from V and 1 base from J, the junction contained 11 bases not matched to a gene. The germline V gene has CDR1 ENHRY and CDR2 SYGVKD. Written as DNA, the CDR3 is TGTGCCATCAGCGGGATCGCGGGGGGTGGGTCCTACGAGCAGTACTTC. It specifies CAISGIAGGGSYEQYF.

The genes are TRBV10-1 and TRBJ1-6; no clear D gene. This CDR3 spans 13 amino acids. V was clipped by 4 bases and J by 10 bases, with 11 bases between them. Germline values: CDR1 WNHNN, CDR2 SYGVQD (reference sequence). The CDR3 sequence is CASSATGESPLHF. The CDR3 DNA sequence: TGCGCCAGCAGTGCGACCGGGGAATCACCCCTCCACTTT.

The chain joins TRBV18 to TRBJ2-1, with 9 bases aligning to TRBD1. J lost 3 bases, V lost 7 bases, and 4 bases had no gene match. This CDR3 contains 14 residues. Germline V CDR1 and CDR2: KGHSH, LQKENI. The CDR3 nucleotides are TGTGCCAGCTTGCGGGGACAGGGCTACAATGAGCAGTTCTTC. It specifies CASLRGQGYNEQFF.

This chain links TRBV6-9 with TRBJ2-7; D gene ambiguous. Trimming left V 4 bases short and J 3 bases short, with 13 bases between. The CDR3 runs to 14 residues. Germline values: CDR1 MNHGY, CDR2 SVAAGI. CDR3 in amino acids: CASSSTLYHYEQYF. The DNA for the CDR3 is TGTGCCAGCAGTTCGACATTATACCACTACGAGCAGTACTTC.

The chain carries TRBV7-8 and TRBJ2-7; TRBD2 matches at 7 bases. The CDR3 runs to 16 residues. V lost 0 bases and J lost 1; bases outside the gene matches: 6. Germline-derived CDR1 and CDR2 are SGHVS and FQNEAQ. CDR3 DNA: TGTGCCAGCAGCTTAGCAGTGCTAGCGGATTCCTACGAGCAGTACTTC. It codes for CASSLAVLADSYEQYF.

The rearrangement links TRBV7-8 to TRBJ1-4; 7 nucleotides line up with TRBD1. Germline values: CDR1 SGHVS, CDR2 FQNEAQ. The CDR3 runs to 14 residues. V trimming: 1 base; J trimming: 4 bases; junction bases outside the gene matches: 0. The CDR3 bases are TGTGCCAGCAGCTTAGACAGGGGTAATGAAAAACTGTTTTTT. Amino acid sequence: CASSLDRGNEKLFF.

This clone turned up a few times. CDR3 sequence: CASSSRVGQFF. The CDR3 DNA follows: TGTGCCAGCAGTTCCAGGGTAGGGCAGTTCTTC. This chain uses TRBV27 with TRBJ2-1; D is perhaps TRBD1 (5 bases). Trimming cost V 4 bases and J 12 bases, with 10 bases left between them. The CDR3 has 11 amino acids. Germline V CDR1 and CDR2: MNHEY, SMNVEV (reference sequence).

CDR3 sequence: CASSQELGQGGNQPQHF. CDR3 DNA sequence: TGCGCCAGCAGCCAAGAACTTGGACAGGGGGGCAATCAGCCCCAGCATTTT. This chain connects TRBV4-3 to TRBJ1-5; 10 bases line up with TRBD1. The CDR3 consists of 17 residues. V lost 0 bases, J lost 2 bases, and 4 bases stayed unmatched. The germline CDR1 and CDR2 sequences are LGHNA and YSLEER.

This CDR3 reads CASRPKASGYNEQFF. CDR3 coding DNA: TGTGCCAGCAGACCTAAGGCTAGCGGTTACAATGAGCAGTTCTTC. The chain carries TRBV5-4 and TRBJ2-1, with TRBD2 matching 7 bases. Trimming at V came to 5 bases and at J to 4 bases, leaving 9 bases not matched to a gene. There are 15 residues in the CDR3. Germline assignment: CDR1 SGHNT and CDR2 YYREEE (reference sequence).

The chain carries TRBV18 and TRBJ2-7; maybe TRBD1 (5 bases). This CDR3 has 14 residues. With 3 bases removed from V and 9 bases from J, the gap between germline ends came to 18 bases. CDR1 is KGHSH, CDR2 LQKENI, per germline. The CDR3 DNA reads TGTGCCAGCTCACCCACAGTCGACAGCCAGACGCAGTACTTC. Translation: CASSPTVDSQTQYF.

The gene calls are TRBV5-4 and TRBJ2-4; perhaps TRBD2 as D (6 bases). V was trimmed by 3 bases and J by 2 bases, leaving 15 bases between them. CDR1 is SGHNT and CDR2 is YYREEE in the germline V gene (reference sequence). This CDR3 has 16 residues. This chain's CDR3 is CASSWGGGITKNIQYF. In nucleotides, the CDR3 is TGTGCCAGCAGCTGGGGTGGCGGGATAACCAAAAACATTCAGTACTTC.